One and the same sample provided the 18 T cell receptor beta chains below, sequenced in a study of cytomegalovirus exposure and HLA in healthy donors. Both 60 Vbeta primers and 13 Jbeta primers went into the PCR. The repertoire was sequenced with immunoSEQ multiplex PCR; TCRdb's copy has only in-frame clones and lacks some. The table shows about 150,000 clones, with roughly four fifths occurring only once. The sample comprised PBMCs. The receptor source for this set is a woman in her thirties or forties in good health and CMV-seronegative.

The chain combines TRBV5-4 with TRBJ2-1, with a tentative D call TRBD1 (5 bases). Per germline, CDR1 SGHNT and CDR2 YYREEE (reference sequence). The CDR3 is 14 residues long. V lost 1 base and J lost 0, with 5 bases in between. As DNA, the CDR3 is TGTGCCAGCAGCTTGCAGGGCTCCTACAATGAGCAGTTCTTC. Translation gives CASSLQGSYNEQFF.

This chain connects TRBV25-1 to TRBJ1-4; TRBD1 matches 8 bases. Germline V gene data show CDR1 as MGHDK and CDR2 as SYGVNS. J was trimmed by 8 bases and V by 3 bases; bases with no gene match: 8. The CDR3 is 15 residues long. The CDR3 DNA reads TGTGCCAGCAGTGAGGGGACAGGTGACTTAGAAAAACTGTTTTTT. Encoded protein: CASSEGTGDLEKLFF.

As concerns this clone: One end of the junction does not line up with germline, which may come from a read error. The chain recombines TRBV2 with TRBJ2-7; 10 nucleotides align to TRBD1. The CDR3 has 15 amino acids. Germline-derived CDR1 and CDR2 are SNHLY and FYNNEI. The CDR3 sequence is CASSDQLGQGDEQHF. In DNA, the CDR3 is TGTGCCAGCAGTGACCAGCTTGGACAGGGGGACGAGCAGCACTTC. The full variable domain, in which reference TRBV2 and TRBJ2-7 provide the parts outside the CDR3, is EPEVTQTPSHQVTQMGQEVILRCVPISNHLYFYWYRQILGQKVEFLVSFYNNEISEKSEIFDDQFSVERPDGSNFTLKIRSTKLEDSAMYFCASSDQLGQGDEQHFGPGTRLTVT.

The chain recombines TRBV2 with TRBJ2-1; 7 bases are shared with TRBD2. Per the germline V gene, CDR1 is SNHLY and CDR2 is FYNNEI. Trimming cost V 2 bases and J 7 bases; bases outside gene matches: 2. The CDR3 is 13 residues long. Here the CDR3 DNA reads TGTGCCAGCAGTGAACAACTAGCGAATGAGCAGTTCTTC. Amino acid sequence: CASSEQLANEQFF.

This chain connects TRBV4-1 to TRBJ2-2; 8 bases agree with TRBD2. Per the germline V gene, CDR1 is MGHRA and CDR2 is YSYEKL. V gave up 4 bases and J gave up 1 base; unmatched junction bases: 8. CDR3 length: 17 residues. Here the CDR3 reads CASSPTRGGKNTGELFF. CDR3 DNA: TGCGCCAGCAGCCCAACACGGGGGGGCAAGAACACCGGGGAGCTGTTTTTT.

This sequence joins TRBV28 and TRBJ2-7; 7 nucleotides align to TRBD1. The CDR3 contains 15 residues. After removal of 2 bases from V and 0 bases from J, the junction contained 4 bases not matched to a gene. Germline values: CDR1 MDHEN, CDR2 SYDVKM. CDR3 amino acids: CASSLTGANSYEQYF. CDR3 sequence (DNA): TGTGCCAGCAGTTTAACAGGGGCGAACTCCTACGAGCAGTACTTC.

This clone was counted a few times. V usage is TRBV2 and J usage is TRBJ2-1; 9 nucleotides match TRBD2. Trimming at V came to 8 bases and at J to 1 base, leaving 12 bases not matched to a gene. The CDR3 has 17 residues. Germline V CDR1 and CDR2: SNHLY, FYNNEI. The CDR3 DNA follows: TGTGCCAGCGAGGGACGGAGCGGGGGGCAATCCTACAATGAGCAGTTCTTC. Its translation: CASEGRSGGQSYNEQFF.

The rearrangement uses TRBV27 and TRBJ2-6; D may be TRBD1 (5 bases). Between the trimmed V and J ends, which lost 11 bases and 0 bases, there was a span of 17 bases. The CDR3 is 16 residues long. Germline values: CDR1 MNHEY, CDR2 SMNVEV (reference sequence). In DNA, the CDR3 is TGTGCCTCCAAGATGGGGCACCTCTCTGGGGCCAACGTCCTGACTTTC. Residues: CASKMGHLSGANVLTF. Combining the CDR3 with reference TRBV27 and TRBJ2-6 gives the whole variable domain EAQVTQNPRYLITVTGKKLTVTCSQNMNHEYMSWYRQDPGLGLRQIYYSMNVEVTDKGDVPEGYKVSRKEKRNFPLILESPSPNQTSLYFCASKMGHLSGANVLTFGAGSRLTVL.

The chain has TRBV10-3 and TRBJ2-7; maybe TRBD2 (6 bases). V lost 2 bases and J 4 bases, leaving 12 bases between the germline ends. In germline, CDR1 is ENHRY, CDR2 SYGVKD. The CDR3 runs 14 residues. The CDR3 reads CAISETQTSYEQYF. CDR3 DNA sequence: TGTGCCATCAGTGAGACCCAGACTAGTTACGAGCAGTACTTC.

The chain employs TRBV14 and TRBJ1-1; D is uncertain. Germline assignment: CDR1 SGHDN and CDR2 FVKESK. Trimming took 1 base from V and 7 from J, leaving 16 bases between them. The CDR3 is 15 residues long. The CDR3 protein is CASSQGGLTTFEAFF. Written as DNA, the CDR3 is TGTGCCAGCAGCCAAGGAGGGCTTACGACCTTTGAAGCTTTCTTT.

This clone was picked up one time. This chain connects TRBV2 to TRBJ2-7; 8 bases fit TRBD2. From germline, CDR1 is SNHLY and CDR2 FYNNEI. The CDR3 runs 13 residues. J was trimmed by 5 bases and V by 5 bases; bases with no gene match: 5. CDR3 nucleotide sequence: TGTGCCAGCAGTCGGGGACTAGTGAACGAGCAGTACTTC. The encoded protein is CASSRGLVNEQYF.

The rearrangement links TRBV7-9 to TRBJ1-2, with D tentatively TRBD1 (6 bases). The CDR3 totals 15 residues. Trimming stripped 5 bases from V and 0 bases from J, with 13 bases between. Germline CDR1 reads SEHNR; CDR2 reads FQNEAQ (reference sequence). The CDR3 sequence is CASSVGHRANYGYTF. The CDR3 bases are TGTGCCAGCAGCGTGGGACACCGGGCTAACTATGGCTACACCTTC.

In this sample, this clone turned up a few times. The V call is TRBV13, the J call TRBJ1-6; D perhaps matches TRBD1 (5 bases). The CDR3 loop spans 15 amino acids. V gave up 5 bases and J gave up 7 bases, with 15 bases separating them. Germline-derived CDR1 and CDR2 are PRHDT and FYEKMQ (reference sequence). The CDR3 region is CASSAGGGDNSPLHF. As DNA, the CDR3 is TGTGCCAGCAGCGCCGGTGGAGGGGACAATTCACCCCTCCACTTT.

This chain joins TRBV5-1 and TRBJ2-5, with 13 bases aligning to TRBD2. CDR3 length: 14 amino acids. Trimming at V came to 3 bases and at J to 7 bases, leaving 3 bases not matched to a gene. Germline V gives CDR1 SGHRS, CDR2 YFSETQ. The CDR3 reads CASSWTSGGGTQYF. In DNA form, the CDR3 reads TGCGCCAGCAGCTGGACTAGCGGGGGCGGGACCCAGTACTTC. Full variable domain (outside the CDR3, taken from reference TRBV5-1 and TRBJ2-5): KAGVTQTPRYLIKTRGQQVTLSCSPISGHRSVSWYQQTPGQGLQFLFEYFSETQRNKGNFPGRFSGRQFSNSRSEMNVSTLELGDSALYLCASSWTSGGGTQYFGPGTRLLVL.

The chain has TRBV29-1 and TRBJ2-5; D unresolved. Germline V CDR1 and CDR2: SQVTM, ANQGSEA. The CDR3 has 11 amino acids. Between the trimmed V and J ends, which lost 5 bases and 2 bases, there was a span of 6 bases. In DNA, the CDR3 is TGCAGCGTTCGTCAGCAAGAGACCCAGTACTTC. This codes for CSVRQQETQYF.

This clone was recorded only once. The chain carries TRBV28 and TRBJ2-7; the match to TRBD2 covers 10 bases. Germline V lookup: CDR1 MDHEN, CDR2 SYDVKM. The CDR3 consists of 16 residues. Trimming cost V 3 bases and J 4 bases; bases outside gene matches: 9. CDR3 in amino acids: CASSLDARTSGYEQYF. The CDR3 nucleotides read TGTGCCAGCAGTTTGGATGCAAGGACTAGCGGTTACGAGCAGTACTTC.

The rearrangement links TRBV27 to TRBJ2-2, with D possibly TRBD2 on 6 matching bases. Germline loops: CDR1 MNHEY, CDR2 SMNVEV (reference sequence). V gave up 6 bases and J gave up 4 bases, with 12 bases separating them. The CDR3 consists of 14 residues. The CDR3 reads CASRRLGLTGELFF. CDR3 DNA sequence: TGTGCCAGCAGGCGACTAGGCCTCACCGGGGAGCTGTTTTTT.

The V gene is TRBV6-5, the J gene TRBJ1-5; weak D call: TRBD1 (5 bases). The ends were cut back, 5 bases at V and 6 bases at J, with 11 bases in the middle. The CDR3 contains 13 residues. The germline gives CDR1 MNHEY, CDR2 SVGAGI. The CDR3 loop is CASSTGGGQPQHF. In DNA, the CDR3 is TGTGCCAGCAGTACGGGGGGGGGTCAGCCCCAGCATTTT.